Sequencing of this TCR beta chain was carried out in a study of blood T cell repertoires in COVID-19 (dated by TCRdb to the early 2020s). About the study as a whole: Collaborator samples came from the United States, Italy and Spain and covered acute and convalescent phases of COVID-19. A de-identified subject ID, COVID-19 status, age in years and sex were almost always included in the sample metadata. HLA class I and class II types, where available, came from metadata supplied by the sample provider rather than from assay-based typing. The prospective study material was composed of cDNA or gDNA derived from T cells, B-cell-depleted T cells, or PBMCs. The repertoires were released in a freely available public database intended as a resource for research on the immune response to SARS-CoV-2. Samples came from the ongoing ImmuneRACE study (first 160 participants) plus 1,254 subjects from 6 global collaborators. The dataset comprised deeply sampled blood TCRbeta repertoires from subjects exposed to, actively infected with, or recovered from COVID-19.

Beyond this particular receptor, the publication reports: How much clinical and demographic metadata was included differed by source and by participant, and the metadata was provided uncurated.

There are 12 amino acids in the CDR3, from cysteine to phenylalanine inclusive. Only the CDR3 portion is preserved as DNA: 36 bases, with reading frame beginning at the first base. According to the germline V gene (reference sequence), CDR1 reads LNHDA and CDR2 reads SQIVND. V loses 0 bases, J loses 8 bases, and the germline ends lie 6 bases apart. As for this clone: The specificity of this receptor is unknown. No base quality values were provided; no much bigger clone lies one nucleotide off.

TCRbeta CDR3 regions were amplified from genomic DNA by means of the immunoSEQ Assay, a bias-controlled multiplex PCR. The paper's data handling went like this. Nucleated cell counts per sample were estimated from amplification of reference gene primers within the assay. Sequence reads were collapsed and filtered to measure the absolute abundance of every unique TCRbeta CDR3 rearrangement. For each sample, productive Simpson clonality was calculated as the square root of Simpson's diversity index over productive rearrangements. TCRdb's version of the immuneACCESS table is confined to in-frame rearrangements and falls short of the full clone set. An unresolved V gene accounts for under half of the shortfall where checked; the remainder is of unknown origin. That table supplies the V and J calls and clone size; D and trimming were determined from the DNA. The table for this sample lists 210,000 or so clones; roughly 87% of them were counted only once. The ten largest clones capture 1.9% of the sample.

The collaborating institutions used their own protocols to collect whole blood in K2EDTA tubes. Collaborator samples were shipped for TCRbeta analysis as frozen whole blood, isolated PBMCs, or DNA extracted from either sample type. The chain joins TRBV19 to TRBJ2-3, with the D gene not clear enough to name. This TCR came from a man aged 40-50 years with active or convalescent COVID-19. The specimen sequenced was peripheral blood. The nucleotides read TGTGCCAGTAGTATAGATCCCGGTACGCAGTATTTT. Translated, it gives CASSIDPGTQYF.